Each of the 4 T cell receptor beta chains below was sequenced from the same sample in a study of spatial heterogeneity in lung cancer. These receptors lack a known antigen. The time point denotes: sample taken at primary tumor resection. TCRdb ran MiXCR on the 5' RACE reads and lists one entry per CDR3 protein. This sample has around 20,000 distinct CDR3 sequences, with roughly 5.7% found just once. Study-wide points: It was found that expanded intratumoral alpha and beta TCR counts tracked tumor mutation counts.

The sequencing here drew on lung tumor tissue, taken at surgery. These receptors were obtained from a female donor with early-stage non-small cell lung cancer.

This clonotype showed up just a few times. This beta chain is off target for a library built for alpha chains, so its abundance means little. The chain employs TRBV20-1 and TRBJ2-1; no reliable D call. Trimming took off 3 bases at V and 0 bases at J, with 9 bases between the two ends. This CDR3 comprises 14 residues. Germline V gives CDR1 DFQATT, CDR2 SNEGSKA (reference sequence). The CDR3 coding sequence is TGCAGTGCTAGCGGCTGGCTCTCCTACAATGAGCAGTTCTTC. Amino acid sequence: CSASGWLSYNEQFF.

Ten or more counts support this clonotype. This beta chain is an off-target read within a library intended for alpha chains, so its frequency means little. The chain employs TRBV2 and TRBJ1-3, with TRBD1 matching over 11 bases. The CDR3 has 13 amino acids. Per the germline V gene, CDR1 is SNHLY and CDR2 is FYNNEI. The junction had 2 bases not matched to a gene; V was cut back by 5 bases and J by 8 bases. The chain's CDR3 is CASSLDRGHTIYF. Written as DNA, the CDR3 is TGTGCCAGCAGTTTGGACAGGGGGCACACCATATATTTT.

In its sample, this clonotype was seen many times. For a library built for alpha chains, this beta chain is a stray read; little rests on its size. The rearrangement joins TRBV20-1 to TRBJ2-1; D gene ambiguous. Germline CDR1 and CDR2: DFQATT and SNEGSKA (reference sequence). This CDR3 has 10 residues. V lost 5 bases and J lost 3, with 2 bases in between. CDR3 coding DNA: TGCAGTGCTTACTACAATGAGCAGTTCTTC. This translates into CSAYYNEQFF.

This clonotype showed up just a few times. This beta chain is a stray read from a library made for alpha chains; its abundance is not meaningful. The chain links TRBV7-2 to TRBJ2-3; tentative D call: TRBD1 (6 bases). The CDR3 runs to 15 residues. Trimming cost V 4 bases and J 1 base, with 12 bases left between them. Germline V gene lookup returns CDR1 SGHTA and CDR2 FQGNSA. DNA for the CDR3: TGTGCCAGCAGCTCCGCAGCAGGGGGCACAGATACGCAGTATTTT. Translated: CASSSAAGGTDTQYF.